This T cell receptor (beta chain) was documented in a study of T cell repertoires in cytomegalovirus infection. TCRdb re-derived calls from the reads in MiXCR, one entry per CDR3 protein. The table lists 200,000 or so distinct CDR3 sequences, roughly 28% of them singletons, with approximately 31% in the top ten. About this clonotype: Its antigen is not known.

Trimming stripped 3 bases from V and 9 bases from J, with 15 bases between. Germline V gives CDR1 SGHVS, CDR2 FQNEAQ. The CDR3 is 13 amino acids. Study-wide results and limits: People with CMV and the relevant HLA were identified by cumulative public TCR beta family frequency.

The receptor was isolated from a human donor in good health (CMV status not recorded). Some clones in this sample may be carry-over from other donors' samples. The V gene is TRBV7-8, the J gene TRBJ2-7; D uncertain. Sequenced input: PBMCs. The DNA for the CDR3 is TGTGCCAGCAGCTTGAATGAGGCCGGCGTGCAGTACTTC. As protein: CASSLNEAGVQYF.